This T cell receptor (beta chain) was observed in a study of T-cell memory formation after mild COVID-19. Across the study: Largely, TCR clusters stayed within a single donor.

The CDR3 has 13 residues. Trimming cost V 0 bases and J 4 bases, with 8 bases left between them. CDR1 is SGHRS and CDR2 is YFSETQ in the germline V gene. On this clonotype: What it binds is not known.

General study findings and limits: CD4+ contracting clones were mainly CM and EM; CD8+ ones, EMRA. Second-wave clones reaching peak frequency on day 37 lacked confirmed SARS-CoV-2 specificity. Whereas later expanders leaned CD4+, clones contracting day 15 to 85 showed a balanced CD4/CD8 makeup.

Using its own MiXCR run on the 5' RACE reads, TCRdb lists one record per CDR3 protein. The data hold 120,000 to 150,000 distinct CDR3 sequences, with over 15% observed a single time. Sequenced sample: PBMCs or a T cell subset sorted from them (not recorded which). This clonotype originated in an adult woman who had mild COVID-19 (a few samples of this study predate the infection). Cell type and time point are not known. The J gene is TRBJ2-7, the V gene TRBV5-1; D remains ambiguous. This chain's CDR3 is CASSLEQLYEQYF. CDR3 DNA sequence: TGCGCCAGCAGCTTGGAACAGTTATACGAGCAGTACTTC. Complete variable domain (other parts from reference TRBV5-1 and TRBJ2-7): KAGVTQTPRYLIKTRGQQVTLSCSPISGHRSVSWYQQTPGQGLQFLFEYFSETQRNKGNFPGRFSGRQFSNSRSEMNVSTLELGDSALYLCASSLEQLYEQYFGPGTRLTVT.